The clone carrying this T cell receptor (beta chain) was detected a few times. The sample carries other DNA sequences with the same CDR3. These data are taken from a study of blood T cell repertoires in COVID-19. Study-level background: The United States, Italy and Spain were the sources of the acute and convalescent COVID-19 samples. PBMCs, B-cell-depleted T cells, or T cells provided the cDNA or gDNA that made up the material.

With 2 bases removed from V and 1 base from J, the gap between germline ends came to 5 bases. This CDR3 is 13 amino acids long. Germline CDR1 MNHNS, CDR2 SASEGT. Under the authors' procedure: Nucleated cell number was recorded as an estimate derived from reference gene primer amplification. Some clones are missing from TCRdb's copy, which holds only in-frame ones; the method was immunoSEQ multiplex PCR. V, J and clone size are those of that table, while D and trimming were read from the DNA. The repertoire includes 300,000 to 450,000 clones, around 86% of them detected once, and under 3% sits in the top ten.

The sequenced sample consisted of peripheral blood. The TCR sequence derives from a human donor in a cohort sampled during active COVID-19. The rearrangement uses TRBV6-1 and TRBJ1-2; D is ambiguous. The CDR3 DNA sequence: TGTGCCAGCAGTGAATCTATTAACTATGGCTACACCTTC. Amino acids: CASSESINYGYTF.